These T cell receptor beta chains were read from a single sample in a study of blood T cell repertoires in COVID-19. Sequenced by immunoSEQ multiplex PCR; TCRdb stores in-frame clones only, minus some. The table lists roughly 300,000 clones, roughly 86% of them singletons. The source material was PBMCs or T cells enriched from blood (not recorded which). The receptor source for this set is a woman aged 30 to 39 who had recovered from COVID-19. Both conserved end residues are part of each CDR3.

v_gene: TRBV29-1
len: 12
j_gene: TRBJ2-5
CDR3aa: CSVEEAKETQYF

v_gene: TRBV7-9
len: 14
j_gene: TRBJ1-2
CDR3aa: CASSLAQQTAGYTF

v_gene: TRBV10-1
len: 15
j_gene: TRBJ1-4
CDR3aa: CASSDPGQRNEKLFF

v_gene: TRBV6-2/TRBV6-3
len: 15
j_gene: TRBJ2-3
CDR3aa: CASSYAISGGDTQYF

v_gene: TRBV30
len: 14
j_gene: TRBJ1-2
CDR3aa: CAGGQGASNYGYTF

v_gene: TRBV19
len: 14
j_gene: TRBJ2-3
CDR3aa: CASSIRGGADTQYF

v_gene: TRBV6-2/TRBV6-3
len: 17
j_gene: TRBJ1-4
CDR3aa: CASSPPDKSLRNEKLFF

v_gene: TRBV28
len: 17
j_gene: TRBJ1-4
CDR3aa: CASSFRDIRLPNEKLFF

v_gene: TRBV2
len: 15
j_gene: TRBJ1-2
CDR3aa: CASSEQGLHNYGYTF

v_gene: TRBV6-5
len: 14
j_gene: TRBJ1-2
CDR3aa: CASSTTTTLYGYTF

v_gene: TRBV5-6
len: 15
j_gene: TRBJ2-4
CDR3aa: CASSPTPGQKNIQYF

v_gene: TRBV7-7
len: 16
j_gene: TRBJ2-3
CDR3aa: CASSPLSGTSTDTQYF

v_gene: TRBV19
len: 14
j_gene: TRBJ1-2
CDR3aa: CASSWRGPNYGYTF

v_gene: TRBV10-3
len: 15
j_gene: TRBJ1-2
CDR3aa: CAISDPGQANYGYTF

v_gene: TRBV29-1
len: 16
j_gene: TRBJ2-3
CDR3aa: CSAAGYEEMSTDTQYF

v_gene: TRBV19
len: 17
j_gene: TRBJ1-2
CDR3aa: CASSIGGHPAANYGYTF

v_gene: TRBV29-1
len: 14
j_gene: TRBJ2-7
CDR3aa: CSASVSGQGHEQYF

v_gene: TRBV9
len: 16
j_gene: TRBJ2-3
CDR3aa: CASSGGTGTSTDTQYF

v_gene: TRBV19
len: 15
j_gene: TRBJ1-5
CDR3aa: CASRGPGVSNQPQHF

v_gene: TRBV28
len: 16
j_gene: TRBJ1-2
CDR3aa: CASSFEKLTFNYGYTF

v_gene: TRBV18
len: 15
j_gene: TRBJ1-2
CDR3aa: CASSPTGTFNYGYTF

v_gene: TRBV9
len: 17
j_gene: TRBJ1-1
CDR3aa: CASSVPRQGGSMTEAFF

v_gene: TRBV10-3
len: 15
j_gene: TRBJ1-2
CDR3aa: CAISEADRGRYGYTF

v_gene: TRBV6-5
len: 13
j_gene: TRBJ1-1
CDR3aa: CASRITGGTEAFF

v_gene: TRBV11-3
len: 14
j_gene: TRBJ1-5
CDR3aa: CASSFHIVNQPQHF

v_gene: TRBV15
len: 14
j_gene: TRBJ1-1
CDR3aa: CATSKSLSDTEAFF

v_gene: TRBV6-5
len: 15
j_gene: TRBJ1-6
CDR3aa: CASSYTASEDSPLHF

v_gene: TRBV27
len: 13
j_gene: TRBJ2-7
CDR3aa: CASSYGRTYEQYF

v_gene: TRBV7-9
len: 12
j_gene: TRBJ1-1
CDR3aa: CASSLVGGEAFF

v_gene: TRBV29-1
len: 16
j_gene: TRBJ1-1
CDR3aa: CSVEDEIRTGGTEAFF

v_gene: TRBV6-5
len: 14
j_gene: TRBJ1-4
CDR3aa: CASSRRDRVEKLFF

v_gene: TRBV4-1
len: 16
j_gene: TRBJ1-1
CDR3aa: CASSHPWEQAYTEAFF

v_gene: TRBV19
len: 14
j_gene: TRBJ1-4
CDR3aa: CATAGFGVEEKLFF

v_gene: TRBV6-5
len: 13
j_gene: TRBJ2-7
CDR3aa: CASKRGGSYEQYF

v_gene: TRBV7-9
len: 18
j_gene: TRBJ2-7
CDR3aa: CASSFSGASGQESYEQYF

v_gene: TRBV5-4
len: 15
j_gene: TRBJ2-4
CDR3aa: CASSIFGGRVNIQYF

v_gene: TRBV11-2
len: 16
j_gene: TRBJ2-5
CDR3aa: CASSPRLAGGQETQYF

v_gene: TRBV29-1
len: 14
j_gene: TRBJ1-1
CDR3aa: CSVDTRASSTEAFF

v_gene: TRBV29-1
len: 13
j_gene: TRBJ1-2
CDR3aa: CSVAAGRLYGYTF

v_gene: TRBV12-3/TRBV12-4
len: 13
j_gene: TRBJ1-1
CDR3aa: CASSFARDTEAFF

v_gene: TRBV6-2/TRBV6-3
len: 15
j_gene: TRBJ1-1
CDR3aa: CASSWDRLSTVEAFF

v_gene: TRBV5-1
len: 13
j_gene: TRBJ1-1
CDR3aa: CASSVTANTEAFF

v_gene: TRBV6-2/TRBV6-3
len: 14
j_gene: TRBJ2-2
CDR3aa: CASSSTRGAGELFF